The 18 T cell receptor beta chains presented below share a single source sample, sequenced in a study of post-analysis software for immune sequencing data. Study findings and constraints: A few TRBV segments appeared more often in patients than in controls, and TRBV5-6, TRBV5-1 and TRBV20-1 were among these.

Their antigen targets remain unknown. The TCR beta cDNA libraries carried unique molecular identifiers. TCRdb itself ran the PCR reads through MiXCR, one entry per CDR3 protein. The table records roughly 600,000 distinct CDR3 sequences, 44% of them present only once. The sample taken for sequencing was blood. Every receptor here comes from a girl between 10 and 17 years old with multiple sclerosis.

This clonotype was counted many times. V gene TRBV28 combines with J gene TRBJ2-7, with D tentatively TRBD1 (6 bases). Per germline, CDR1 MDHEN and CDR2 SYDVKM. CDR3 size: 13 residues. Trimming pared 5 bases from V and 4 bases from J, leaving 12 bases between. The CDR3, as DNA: TGTGCCAGCAGTAAGACAGGAGATTACGAGCAGTACTTC. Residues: CASSKTGDYEQYF.

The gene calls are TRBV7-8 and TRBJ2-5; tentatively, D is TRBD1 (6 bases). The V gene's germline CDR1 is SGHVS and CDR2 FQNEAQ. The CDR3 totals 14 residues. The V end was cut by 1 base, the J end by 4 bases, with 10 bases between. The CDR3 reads CASSLVGTLETQYF. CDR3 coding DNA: TGTGCCAGCAGCTTAGTAGGGACACTAGAGACCCAGTACTTC.

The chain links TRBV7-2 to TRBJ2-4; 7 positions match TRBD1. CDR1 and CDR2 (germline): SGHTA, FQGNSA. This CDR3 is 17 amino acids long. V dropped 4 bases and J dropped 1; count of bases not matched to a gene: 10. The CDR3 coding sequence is TGTGCCAGCAGCTCCACCGGACAGGCCTCGGCCAAAAACATTCAGTACTTC. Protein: CASSSTGQASAKNIQYF. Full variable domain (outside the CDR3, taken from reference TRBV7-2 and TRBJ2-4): GAGVSQSPSNKVTEKGKDVELRCDPISGHTALYWYRQSLGQGLEFLIYFQGNSAPDKSGLPSDRFSAERTGGSVSTLTIQRTQQEDSAVYLCASSSTGQASAKNIQYFGAGTRLSVL.

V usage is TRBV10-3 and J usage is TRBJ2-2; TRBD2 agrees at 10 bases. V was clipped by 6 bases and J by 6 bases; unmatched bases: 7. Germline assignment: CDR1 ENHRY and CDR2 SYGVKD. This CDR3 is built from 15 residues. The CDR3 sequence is CAIRTGTSDAGELFF. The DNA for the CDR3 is TGTGCCATCAGAACCGGGACTAGCGACGCCGGGGAGCTGTTTTTT.

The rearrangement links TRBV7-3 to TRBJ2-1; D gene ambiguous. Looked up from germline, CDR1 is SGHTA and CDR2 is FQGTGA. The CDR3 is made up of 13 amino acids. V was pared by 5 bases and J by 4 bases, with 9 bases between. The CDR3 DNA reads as TGTGCCAGCAGCACCACAGAGTACAATGAGCAGTTCTTC. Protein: CASSTTEYNEQFF.

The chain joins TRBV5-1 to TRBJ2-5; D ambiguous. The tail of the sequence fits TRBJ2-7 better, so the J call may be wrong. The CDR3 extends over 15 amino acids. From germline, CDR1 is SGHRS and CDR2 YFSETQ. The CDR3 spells CASSYLPEESYEQYF. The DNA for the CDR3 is TGCGCCAGCAGCTATTTGCCGGAAGAATCCTACGAGCAGTACTTC.

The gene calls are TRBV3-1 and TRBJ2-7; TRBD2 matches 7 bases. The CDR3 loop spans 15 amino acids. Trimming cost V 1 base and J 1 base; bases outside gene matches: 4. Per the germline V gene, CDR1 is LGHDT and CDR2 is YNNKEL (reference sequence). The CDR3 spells CASSQGGGASYEQYF. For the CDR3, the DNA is TGTGCCAGCAGCCAAGGCGGGGGTGCTTCCTACGAGCAGTACTTC.

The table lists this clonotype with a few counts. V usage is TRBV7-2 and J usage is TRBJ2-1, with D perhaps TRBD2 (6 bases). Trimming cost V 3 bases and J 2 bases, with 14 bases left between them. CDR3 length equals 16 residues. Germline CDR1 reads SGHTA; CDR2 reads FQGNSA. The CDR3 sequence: CASSLSGAGAYNEQFF. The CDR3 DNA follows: TGTGCCAGCAGCTTGTCCGGAGCGGGTGCCTACAATGAGCAGTTCTTC.

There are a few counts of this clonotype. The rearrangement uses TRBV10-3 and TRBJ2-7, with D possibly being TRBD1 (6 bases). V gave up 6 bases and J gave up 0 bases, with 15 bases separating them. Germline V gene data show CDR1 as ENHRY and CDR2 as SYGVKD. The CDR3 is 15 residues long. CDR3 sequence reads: CAIRGQYTDSYEQYF. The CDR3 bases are TGTGCCATCAGGGGACAATACACAGACTCCTACGAGCAGTACTTC.

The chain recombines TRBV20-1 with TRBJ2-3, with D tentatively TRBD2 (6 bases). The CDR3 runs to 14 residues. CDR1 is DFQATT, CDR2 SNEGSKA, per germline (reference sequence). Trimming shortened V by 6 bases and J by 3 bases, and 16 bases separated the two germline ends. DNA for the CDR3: TGCAGTGCCCAAGAAGACGCGGGGACAGATACGCAGTATTTT. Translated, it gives CSAQEDAGTDTQYF.

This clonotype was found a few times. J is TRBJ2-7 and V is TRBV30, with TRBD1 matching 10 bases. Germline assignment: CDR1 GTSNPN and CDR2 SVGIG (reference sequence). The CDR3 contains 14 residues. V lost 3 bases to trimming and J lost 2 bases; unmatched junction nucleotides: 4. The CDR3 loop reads CAWRGGQGTYEQYF. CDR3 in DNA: TGTGCCTGGAGGGGGGGACAGGGGACCTACGAGCAGTACTTC. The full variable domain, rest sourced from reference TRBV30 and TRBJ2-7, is SQTIHQWPATLVQPVGSPLSLECTVEGTSNPNLYWYRQAAGRGLQLLFYSVGIGQISSEVPQNLSASRPQDRQFILSSKKLLLSDSGFYLCAWRGGQGTYEQYFGPGTRLTVT.

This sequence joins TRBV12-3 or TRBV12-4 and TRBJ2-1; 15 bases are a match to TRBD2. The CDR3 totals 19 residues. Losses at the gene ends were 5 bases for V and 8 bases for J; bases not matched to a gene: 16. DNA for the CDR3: TGTGCCAGCAGTAGGACTAGCGGGGGGGCAGGTTACGTTGAAGATGAGCAGTTCTTC. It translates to CASSRTSGGAGYVEDEQFF.

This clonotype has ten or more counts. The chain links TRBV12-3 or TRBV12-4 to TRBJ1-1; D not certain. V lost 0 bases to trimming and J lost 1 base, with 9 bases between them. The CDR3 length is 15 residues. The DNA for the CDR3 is TGTGCCAGCAGTTTAGCGCGCAACAGGAACACTGAAGCTTTCTTT. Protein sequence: CASSLARNRNTEAFF.

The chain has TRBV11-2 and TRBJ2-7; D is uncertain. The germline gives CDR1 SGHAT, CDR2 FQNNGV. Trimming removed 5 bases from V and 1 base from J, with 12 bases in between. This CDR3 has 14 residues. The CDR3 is CASSEQGTSYEQYF. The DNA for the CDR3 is TGTGCCAGCAGCGAGCAAGGAACATCCTACGAGCAGTACTTC.

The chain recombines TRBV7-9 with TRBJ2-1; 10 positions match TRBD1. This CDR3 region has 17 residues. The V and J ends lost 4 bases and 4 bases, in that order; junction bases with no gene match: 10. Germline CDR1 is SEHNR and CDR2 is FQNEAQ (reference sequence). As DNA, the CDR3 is TGTGCCAGCAGCTCGATTCTCCGGGACAGGGGTTACAATGAGCAGTTCTTC. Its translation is CASSSILRDRGYNEQFF.

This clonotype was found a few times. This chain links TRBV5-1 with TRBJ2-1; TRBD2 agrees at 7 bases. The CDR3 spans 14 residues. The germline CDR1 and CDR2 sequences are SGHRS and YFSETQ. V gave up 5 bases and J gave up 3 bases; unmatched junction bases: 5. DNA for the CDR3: TGCGCCAGCAGGTCACTAGCGAACTACAATGAGCAGTTCTTC. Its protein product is CASRSLANYNEQFF.

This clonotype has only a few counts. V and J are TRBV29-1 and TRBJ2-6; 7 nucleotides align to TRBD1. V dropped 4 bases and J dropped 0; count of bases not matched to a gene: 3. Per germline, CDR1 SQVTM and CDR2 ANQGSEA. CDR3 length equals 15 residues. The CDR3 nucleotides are TGCAGCGTTGCACAGGGGAGCTCTGGGGCCAACGTCCTGACTTTC. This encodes CSVAQGSSGANVLTF. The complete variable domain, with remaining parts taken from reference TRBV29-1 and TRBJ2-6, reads SAVISQKPSRDICQRGTSLTIQCQVDSQVTMMFWYRQQPGQSLTLIATANQGSEATYESGFVIDKFPISRPNLTFSTLTVSNMSPEDSSIYLCSVAQGSSGANVLTFGAGSRLTVL.

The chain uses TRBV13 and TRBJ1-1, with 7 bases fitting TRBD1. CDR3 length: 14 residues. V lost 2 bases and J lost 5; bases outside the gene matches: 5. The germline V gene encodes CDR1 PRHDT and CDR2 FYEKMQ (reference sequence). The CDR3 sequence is CASSLMQGGTEAFF. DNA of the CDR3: TGTGCCAGCAGCTTAATGCAGGGGGGAACTGAAGCTTTCTTT.